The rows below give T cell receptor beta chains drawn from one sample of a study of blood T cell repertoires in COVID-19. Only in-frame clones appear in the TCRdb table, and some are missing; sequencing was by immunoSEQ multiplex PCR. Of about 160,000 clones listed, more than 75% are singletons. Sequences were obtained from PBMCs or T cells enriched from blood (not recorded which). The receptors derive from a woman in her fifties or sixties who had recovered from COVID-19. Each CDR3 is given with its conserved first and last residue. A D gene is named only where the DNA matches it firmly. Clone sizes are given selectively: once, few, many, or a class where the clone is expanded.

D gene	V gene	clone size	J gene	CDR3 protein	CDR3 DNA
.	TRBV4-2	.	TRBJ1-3	CASSQDLGLSGNTIYF	TGTGCCAGCAGCCAAGATTTGGGCCTATCTGGAAACACCATATATTTT
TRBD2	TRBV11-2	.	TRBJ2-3	CASSLGWKAGGPGDTQYF	TGTGCCAGCAGCTTAGGATGGAAAGCGGGAGGGCCGGGAGATACGCAGTATTTT
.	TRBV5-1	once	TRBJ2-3	CASSLGGPSTDTQYF	TGCGCCAGCAGCTTGGGTGGGCCTAGCACAGATACGCAGTATTTT
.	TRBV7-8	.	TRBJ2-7	CASTRQRTSYNYEQYF	TGTGCCAGCACGCGCCAGCGGACTTCCTATAACTACGAGCAGTACTTC
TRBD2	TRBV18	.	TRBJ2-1	CASSPRGGLVDNEQFF	TGTGCCAGCTCACCAAGGGGGGGACTAGTTGACAATGAGCAGTTCTTC
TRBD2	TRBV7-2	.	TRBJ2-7	CASSLGLAGAYEQYF	TGTGCCAGCAGCTTAGGCCTAGCGGGAGCCTACGAGCAGTACTTC
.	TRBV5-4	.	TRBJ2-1	CASTLGGVTYNEQFF	TGTGCCAGCACCCTCGGAGGGGTCACCTACAATGAGCAGTTCTTC
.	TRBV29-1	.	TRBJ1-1	CSVLDPTFKAFF	TGCAGCGTCCTAGACCCAACATTCAAAGCTTTCTTT
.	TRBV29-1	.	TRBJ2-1	CSVEGSWAYRSYNEQFF	TGCAGCGTTGAAGGTAGTTGGGCATACCGCTCCTACAATGAGCAGTTCTTC
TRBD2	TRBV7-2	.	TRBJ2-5	CASSRPNSGRGETQYF	TGTGCCAGCAGCCGCCCTAATAGCGGGAGAGGAGAGACCCAGTACTTC
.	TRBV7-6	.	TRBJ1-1	CASSSEPGITEAFF	TGTGCCAGCAGCTCAGAGCCGGGGATCACTGAAGCTTTCTTT
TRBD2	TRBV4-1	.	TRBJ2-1	CASSQDPRLAGAHYNEQFF	TGCGCCAGCAGCCAAGATCCCCGTCTAGCGGGAGCCCACTACAATGAGCAGTTCTTC
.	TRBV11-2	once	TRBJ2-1	CASSGSSSYNEQFF	TGTGCCAGCAGCGGTAGTAGCTCCTACAATGAGCAGTTCTTC
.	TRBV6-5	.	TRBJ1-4	CASSYSLATNEKLFF	TGTGCCAGCAGTTACAGCCTTGCAACTAATGAAAAACTGTTTTTT
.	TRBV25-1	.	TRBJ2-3	CASSESGQGNTDTQYF	TGTGCCAGCAGTGAATCCGGGCAGGGCAACACAGATACGCAGTATTTT
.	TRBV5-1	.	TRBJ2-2	CASSLQGSTGELFF	TGCGCCAGCAGCTTGCAGGGGAGCACCGGGGAGCTGTTTTTT
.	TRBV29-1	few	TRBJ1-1	CSVARGDTEAFF	TGCAGCGTTGCAAGGGGCGACACTGAAGCTTTCTTT
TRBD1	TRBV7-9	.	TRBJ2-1	CASSFPGQGIGEQFF	TGTGCCAGCAGCTTCCCGGGACAGGGAATCGGTGAGCAGTTCTTC
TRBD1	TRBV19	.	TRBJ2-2	CASSLGTGDTGELFF	TGTGCCAGTAGCCTCGGGACAGGGGACACCGGGGAGCTGTTTTTT
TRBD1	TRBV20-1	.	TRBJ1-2	CSASPLDRAYGYTF	TGCAGTGCTAGTCCCCTGGACAGGGCCTATGGCTACACCTTC
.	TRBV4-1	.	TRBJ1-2	CASSQVLGEPYGYTF	TGCGCCAGCAGCCAAGTCCTCGGGGAACCCTATGGCTACACCTTC
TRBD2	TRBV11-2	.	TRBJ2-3	CASSLRVQGLAGTDTQYF	TGTGCCAGCAGCTTAAGGGTCCAGGGACTAGCGGGCACAGATACGCAGTATTTT
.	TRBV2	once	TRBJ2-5	CASRATRGPNFQETQYF	TGTGCCAGCAGAGCCACGCGGGGGCCCAACTTTCAAGAGACCCAGTACTTC
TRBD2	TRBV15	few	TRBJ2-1	CATGSRRGLAGVGNEQFF	TGTGCCACCGGATCCCGCCGGGGACTAGCGGGAGTAGGGAATGAGCAGTTCTTC
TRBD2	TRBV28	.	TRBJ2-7	CASSLTSEYEQYF	TGTGCCAGCAGTTTGACTAGCGAATACGAGCAGTACTTC
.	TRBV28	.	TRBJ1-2	CASSLSGYYYGYTF	TGTGCCAGCAGTTTAAGTGGTTACTACTATGGCTACACCTTC
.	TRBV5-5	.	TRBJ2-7	CASSFSGDPYEQYF	TGTGCCAGCAGCTTCTCAGGGGACCCCTACGAGCAGTACTTC
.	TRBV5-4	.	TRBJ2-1	CASRRQDSYNEQFF	TGTGCCAGCAGGCGTCAGGACTCCTACAATGAGCAGTTCTTC
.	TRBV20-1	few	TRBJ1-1	CSARQNTEAFF	TGCAGTGCTAGACAGAACACTGAAGCTTTCTTT
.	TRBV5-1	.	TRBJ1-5	CASSPGHSNQPQHF	TGCGCCAGCAGCCCGGGTCATAGCAATCAGCCCCAGCATTTT
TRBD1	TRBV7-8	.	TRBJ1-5	CASSAPQGNQPQHF	TGTGCCAGCAGCGCACCACAGGGGAATCAGCCCCAGCATTTT
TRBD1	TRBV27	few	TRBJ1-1	CASSKTGDTEAFF	TGTGCCAGCAGCAAGACAGGGGACACTGAAGCTTTCTTT
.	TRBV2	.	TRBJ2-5	CASRAPGRGETQYF	TGTGCCAGCAGGGCCCCGGGCCGGGGGGAGACCCAGTACTTC
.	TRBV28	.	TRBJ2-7	CASSLWPQSSYEQYF	TGTGCCAGCAGTTTATGGCCACAAAGCTCCTACGAGCAGTACTTC
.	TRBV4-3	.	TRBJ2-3	CASSQDLATTDTQYF	TGCGCCAGCAGCCAAGACCTAGCGACCACAGATACGCAGTATTTT
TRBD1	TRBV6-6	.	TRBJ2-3	CASSYGQGGTDTQYF	TGTGCCAGCAGTTACGGACAGGGTGGCACAGATACGCAGTATTTT
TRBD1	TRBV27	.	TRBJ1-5	CASKVDRGPQPQHF	TGTGCCAGCAAGGTCGACAGGGGCCCTCAGCCCCAGCATTTT
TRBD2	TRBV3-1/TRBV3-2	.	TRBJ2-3	CASSQGLATDTQYF	TGTGCCAGCAGCCAAGGACTAGCCACAGATACGCAGTATTTT
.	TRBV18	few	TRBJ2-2	CASSPPMNTGELFF	TGTGCCAGCTCACCCCCCATGAACACCGGGGAGCTGTTTTTT
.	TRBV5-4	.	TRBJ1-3	CASSLDGRGSRNTIYF	TGTGCCAGCAGCTTGGACGGCAGGGGTTCAAGAAACACCATATATTTT
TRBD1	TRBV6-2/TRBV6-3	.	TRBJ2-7	CASSPRQGDEQYF	TGTGCCAGCAGTCCCAGACAGGGGGACGAGCAGTACTTC
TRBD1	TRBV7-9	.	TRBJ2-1	CASSSRTGGNNEQFF	TGTGCCAGCAGCTCGCGGACAGGGGGAAACAATGAGCAGTTCTTC
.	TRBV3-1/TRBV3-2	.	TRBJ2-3	CASSQGYRQLDTQYF	TGTGCCAGCAGCCAAGGCTACAGACAGCTAGATACGCAGTATTTT
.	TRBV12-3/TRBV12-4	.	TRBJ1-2	CASRRGVDGYTF	TGTGCCAGCAGACGGGGGGTGGATGGCTACACCTTC
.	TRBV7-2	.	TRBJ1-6	CASTKQSSYNSPLHF	TGTGCCAGCACGAAACAGAGCTCCTATAATTCACCCCTCCACTTT
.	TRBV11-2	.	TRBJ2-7	CASSQFARPSSYEQYF	TGTGCCAGCAGCCAATTTGCGCGACCTAGCTCCTACGAGCAGTACTTC
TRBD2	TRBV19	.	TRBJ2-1	CASSTQAGTHNEQFF	TGTGCCAGTAGTACTCAAGCGGGGACCCACAATGAGCAGTTCTTC
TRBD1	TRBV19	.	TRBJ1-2	CASSISQGDGYTF	TGTGCCAGTAGTATCTCACAGGGGGATGGCTACACCTTC
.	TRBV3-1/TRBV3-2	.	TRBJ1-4	CASSQQGGEKLFF	TGTGCCAGCAGCCAACAGGGAGGTGAAAAACTGTTTTTT
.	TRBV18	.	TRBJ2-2	CASSPDKFGELFF	TGTGCCAGCTCACCGGACAAGTTCGGGGAGCTGTTTTTT
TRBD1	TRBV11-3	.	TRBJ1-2	CASSSGQGYGYTF	TGTGCCAGCAGCTCTGGACAGGGCTATGGCTACACCTTC
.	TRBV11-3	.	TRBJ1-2	CASSSKTGRDGGYTF	TGTGCCAGCAGCTCGAAGACCGGACGGGATGGTGGCTACACCTTC
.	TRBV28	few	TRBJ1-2	CASQTGHYGYTF	TGTGCCAGCCAAACAGGGCACTATGGCTACACCTTC
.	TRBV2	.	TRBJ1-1	CASSEILDTEAFF	TGTGCCAGCAGTGAAATCTTAGACACTGAAGCTTTCTTT